The 15 T cell receptor beta chains presented below share a single source sample, sequenced in a study of blood T cell repertoires in COVID-19. Sequencing was performed with immunoSEQ multiplex PCR; in TCRdb, only in-frame clones are kept and a portion is missing. Among tens of thousands of clones, 65% to 85% were seen once, and the ten largest hold more than 4.5%. The sample consisted of peripheral blood. The receptor set was obtained from a woman older than 75 with active or convalescent COVID-19.

The chain is built from TRBV19 and TRBJ2-3, with D tentatively TRBD2 (5 bases). The ends were cut back, 6 bases at V and 1 base at J, with 11 bases in the middle. CDR1 and CDR2 (germline): LNHDA, SQIVND (reference sequence). This CDR3 spans 14 amino acids. The CDR3 coding sequence is TGTGCCAGTAGCGGACTCAGACGCACAGATACGCAGTATTTT. It is translated as CASSGLRRTDTQYF.

The gene calls are TRBV28 and TRBJ1-1; maybe TRBD1 (5 bases). CDR3 size: 12 residues. Trimming took 1 base from V and 8 from J, leaving 8 bases between them. CDR1 MDHEN and CDR2 SYDVKM come from the germline V gene. Written as DNA, the CDR3 is TGTGCCAGCAGTTTATCCCGGACAGAAGCTTTCTTT. Encoded protein: CASSLSRTEAFF.

J is TRBJ1-2 and V is TRBV2; maybe TRBD1 (5 bases). The germline V and J ends were trimmed by 8 bases and 4 bases, with 11 bases remaining between them. Germline assignment: CDR1 SNHLY and CDR2 FYNNEI. This CDR3 has 12 amino acids. As DNA, the CDR3 is TGTGCCAGCGGGGGGTGGGGCTATGGCTACACCTTC. It codes for CASGGWGYGYTF.

This chain uses TRBV6-2 or TRBV6-3 with TRBJ1-1; a possible D gene is TRBD1 (6 bases). Germline V lookup: CDR1 MNHEY, CDR2 SVGEGT. The CDR3 totals 15 residues. The ends were cut back, 5 bases at V and 5 bases at J, with 18 bases in the middle. This CDR3 is CASSTQDRLATEAFF. CDR3 DNA: TGTGCCAGCAGTACGCAAGACAGGCTCGCAACTGAAGCTTTCTTT.

This clone occurred a few times. The chain is built from TRBV27 and TRBJ2-7; perhaps TRBD1 as D (5 bases). The CDR3 is 14 residues long. Germline lookup yields CDR1 MNHEY and CDR2 SMNVEV (reference sequence). V lost 6 bases to trimming and J lost 1 base, with 13 bases between them. For the CDR3, the DNA is TGTGCCAGCAGCCTCAGGGAAGGTTCCTACGAGCAGTACTTC. It codes for CASSLREGSYEQYF.

The genes are TRBV20-1 and TRBJ1-5; D remains unclear. CDR1 is DFQATT and CDR2 is SNEGSKA in the germline V gene (reference sequence). This CDR3 region has 16 residues. V lost 3 bases to trimming and J lost 1 base, with 16 bases between them. In DNA form, the CDR3 reads TGCAGTGCTAGTTCGAGGGCAGCCGGGAGCAATCAGCCCCAGCATTTT. It yields the protein CSASSRAAGSNQPQHF.

The chain recombines TRBV15 with TRBJ2-2; TRBD2 matches at 7 bases. V trimming: 9 bases; J trimming: 4 bases; junction bases outside the gene matches: 14. CDR3 length equals 16 residues. CDR1 is LNHNV, CDR2 YYDKDF, per germline (reference sequence). The CDR3 spells CATGSLLAVVTGELFF. The CDR3, as DNA: TGTGCCACAGGATCCCTCCTAGCGGTCGTCACCGGGGAGCTGTTTTTT.

This chain uses TRBV2 with TRBJ2-2; D not resolved. The V end was cut by 6 bases, the J end by 7 bases, with 15 bases between. The CDR3 consists of 14 residues. The germline gives CDR1 SNHLY, CDR2 FYNNEI. CDR3 region: CASRDLDVGGELFF. The CDR3 DNA sequence: TGTGCCAGCAGAGACCTAGATGTGGGCGGGGAGCTGTTTTTT.

This chain uses TRBV7-3 with TRBJ2-2; D is perhaps TRBD1 (6 bases). The length of the CDR3 is 15 residues. V dropped 6 bases and J dropped 8 bases, with 19 bases sitting between them. Per the germline V gene, CDR1 is SGHTA and CDR2 is FQGTGA. CDR3 amino acids: CASRQQGDNSGELFF. DNA for the CDR3: TGTGCCAGCAGGCAACAGGGAGATAATTCTGGGGAGCTGTTTTTT.

The V and J genes are TRBV19 and TRBJ2-5; 8 bases align to TRBD2. This CDR3 contains 17 residues. V dropped 4 bases and J dropped 2; count of bases not matched to a gene: 12. CDR1 is LNHDA and CDR2 is SQIVND in the germline V gene (reference sequence). In nucleotides, the CDR3 is TGTGCCAGTAGTACCACCTGGTGGCGGGGGGTACAAGAGACCCAGTACTTC. Its protein is CASSTTWWRGVQETQYF.

The CDR3 bases are TGTGCCAGCAGCGACAGATATGAGCAGTACTTC. Translating it yields CASSDRYEQYF. The J gene is TRBJ2-7, the V gene TRBV7-2, with D maybe TRBD1 (5 bases). V dropped 5 bases and J dropped 7 bases, with 9 bases sitting between them. The germline gives CDR1 SGHTA, CDR2 FQGNSA. The CDR3 is 11 residues long.

The chain recombines TRBV19 with TRBJ1-3; no definite D call. The V and J ends lost 0 bases and 0 bases respectively, with 6 bases between them. The germline V gene has CDR1 LNHDA and CDR2 SQIVND (reference sequence). This CDR3 is 15 amino acids long. The CDR3 region is CASSIDRSSGNTIYF. In DNA, the CDR3 is TGTGCCAGTAGTATAGACCGCAGCTCTGGAAACACCATATATTTT.

The chain combines TRBV5-1 with TRBJ2-3; weak D call: TRBD2 (6 bases). V lost 0 bases to trimming and J lost 4 bases, with 12 bases between them. Germline V lookup: CDR1 SGHRS, CDR2 YFSETQ. The CDR3 covers 15 residues. In DNA, the CDR3 is TGCGCCAGCAGCTTGGCCGTCGGGGGTTCAGATACGCAGTATTTT. Its translation is CASSLAVGGSDTQYF.

The chain recombines TRBV27 with TRBJ2-4; D may be TRBD1 (6 bases). V lost 4 bases and J 0 bases, leaving 16 bases between the germline ends. CDR3 length: 17 amino acids. The germline V gene has CDR1 MNHEY and CDR2 SMNVEV (reference sequence). The CDR3 spells CASSSNRVTLAKNIQYF. The DNA for the CDR3 is TGTGCCAGCAGTTCCAACAGGGTAACACTAGCCAAAAACATTCAGTACTTC.

V and J are TRBV5-6 and TRBJ1-1; D remains ambiguous. Deletions cut 0 bases from V and 4 bases from J, with 7 bases between. This CDR3 contains 13 residues. Germline V gives CDR1 SGHDT, CDR2 YYEEEE. The CDR3 loop is CASSLVPGTEAFF. The CDR3 region has the DNA TGTGCCAGCAGCTTGGTTCCGGGCACTGAAGCTTTCTTT.